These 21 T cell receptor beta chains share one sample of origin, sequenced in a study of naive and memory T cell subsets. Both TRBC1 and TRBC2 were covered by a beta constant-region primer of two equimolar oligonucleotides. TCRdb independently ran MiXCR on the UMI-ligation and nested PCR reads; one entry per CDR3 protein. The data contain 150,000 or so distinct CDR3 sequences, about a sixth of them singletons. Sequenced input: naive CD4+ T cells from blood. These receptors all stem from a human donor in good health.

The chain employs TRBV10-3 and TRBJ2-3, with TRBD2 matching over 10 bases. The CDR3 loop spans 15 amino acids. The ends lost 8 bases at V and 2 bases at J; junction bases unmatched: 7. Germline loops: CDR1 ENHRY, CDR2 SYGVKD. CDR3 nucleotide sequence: TGTGCCATCGCGCCTAGCGGGGGAGACACAGATACGCAGTATTTT. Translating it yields CAIAPSGGDTDTQYF.

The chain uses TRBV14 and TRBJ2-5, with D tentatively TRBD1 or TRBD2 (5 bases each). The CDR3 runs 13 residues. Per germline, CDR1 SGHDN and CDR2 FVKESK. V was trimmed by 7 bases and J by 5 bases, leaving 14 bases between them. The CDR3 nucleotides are TGTGCCAGCACGCCTAGAGGGGAGGAGACCCAGTACTTC. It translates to CASTPRGEETQYF.

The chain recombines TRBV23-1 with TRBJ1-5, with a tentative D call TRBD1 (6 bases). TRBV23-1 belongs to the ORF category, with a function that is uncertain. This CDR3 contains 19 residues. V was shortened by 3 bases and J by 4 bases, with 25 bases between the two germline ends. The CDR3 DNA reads TGCGCCAGCAGTCATACCCTTGACGGACAGTACGTGGGGAATCAGCCCCAGCATTTT. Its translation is CASSHTLDGQYVGNQPQHF.

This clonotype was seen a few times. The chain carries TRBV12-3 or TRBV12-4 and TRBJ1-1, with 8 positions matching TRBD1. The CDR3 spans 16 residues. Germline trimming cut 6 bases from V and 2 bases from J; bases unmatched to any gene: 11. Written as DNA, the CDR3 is TGTGCCAGCAGCTATGGAGCAGGGGGCGGCAACACTGAAGCTTTCTTT. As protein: CASSYGAGGGNTEAFF.

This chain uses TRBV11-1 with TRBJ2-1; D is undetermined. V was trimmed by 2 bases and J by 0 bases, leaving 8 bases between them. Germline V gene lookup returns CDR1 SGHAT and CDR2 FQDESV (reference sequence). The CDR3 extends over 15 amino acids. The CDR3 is CASSLKADSYNEQFF. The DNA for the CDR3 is TGTGCCAGCAGCTTAAAGGCGGACTCCTACAATGAGCAGTTCTTC.

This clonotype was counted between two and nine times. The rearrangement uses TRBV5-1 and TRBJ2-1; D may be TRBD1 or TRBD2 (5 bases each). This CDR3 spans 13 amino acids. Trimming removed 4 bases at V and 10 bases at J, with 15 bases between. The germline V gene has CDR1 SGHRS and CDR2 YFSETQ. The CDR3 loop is CASSGGTGPEQFF. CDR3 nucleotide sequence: TGCGCCAGCAGCGGTGGGACCGGCCCAGAGCAGTTCTTC.

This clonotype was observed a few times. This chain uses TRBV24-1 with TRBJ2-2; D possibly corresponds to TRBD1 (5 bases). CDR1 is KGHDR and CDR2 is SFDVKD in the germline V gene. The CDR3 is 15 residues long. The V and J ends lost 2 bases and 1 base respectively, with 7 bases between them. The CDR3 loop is CATSDWTKNTGELFF. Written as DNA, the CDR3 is TGTGCCACCAGTGATTGGACAAAGAACACCGGGGAGCTGTTTTTT.

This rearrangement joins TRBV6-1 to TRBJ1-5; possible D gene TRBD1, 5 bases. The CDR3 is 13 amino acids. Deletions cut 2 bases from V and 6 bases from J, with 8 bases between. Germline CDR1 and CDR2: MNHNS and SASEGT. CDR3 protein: CASSENGAQPQHF. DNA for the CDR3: TGTGCCAGCAGTGAAAATGGGGCTCAGCCCCAGCATTTT.

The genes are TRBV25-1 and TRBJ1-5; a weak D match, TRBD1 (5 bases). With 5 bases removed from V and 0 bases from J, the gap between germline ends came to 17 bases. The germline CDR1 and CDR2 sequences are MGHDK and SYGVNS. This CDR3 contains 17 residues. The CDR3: CASSWQGKSNSNQPQHF. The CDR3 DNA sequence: TGTGCCAGCAGTTGGCAGGGAAAATCAAATAGCAATCAGCCCCAGCATTTT.

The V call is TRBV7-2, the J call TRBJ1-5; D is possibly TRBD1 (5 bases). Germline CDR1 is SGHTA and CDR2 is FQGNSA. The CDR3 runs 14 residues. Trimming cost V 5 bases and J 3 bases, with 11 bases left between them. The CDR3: CASSPPGLNQPQHF. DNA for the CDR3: TGTGCCAGCAGCCCCCCGGGACTCAATCAGCCCCAGCATTTT.

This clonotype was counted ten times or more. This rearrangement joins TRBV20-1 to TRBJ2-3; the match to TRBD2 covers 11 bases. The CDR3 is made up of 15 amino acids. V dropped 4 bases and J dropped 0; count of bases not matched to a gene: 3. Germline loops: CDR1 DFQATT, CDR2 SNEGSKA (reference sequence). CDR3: CSATRTSGSTDTQYF. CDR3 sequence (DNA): TGCAGTGCTACCCGGACTAGCGGGAGCACAGATACGCAGTATTTT.

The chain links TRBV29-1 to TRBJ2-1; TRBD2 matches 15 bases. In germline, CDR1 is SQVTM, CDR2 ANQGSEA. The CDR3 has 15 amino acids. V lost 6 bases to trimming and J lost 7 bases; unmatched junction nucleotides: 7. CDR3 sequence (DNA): TGCAGCGTGCAGAAGGGACTAGCGGGAGGTAATGAGCAGTTCTTC. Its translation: CSVQKGLAGGNEQFF.

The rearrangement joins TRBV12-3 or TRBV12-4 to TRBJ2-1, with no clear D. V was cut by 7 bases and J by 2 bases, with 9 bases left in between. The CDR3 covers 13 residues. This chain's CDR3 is CASKKVPYNEQFF. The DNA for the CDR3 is TGTGCCAGCAAAAAGGTCCCCTACAATGAGCAGTTCTTC.

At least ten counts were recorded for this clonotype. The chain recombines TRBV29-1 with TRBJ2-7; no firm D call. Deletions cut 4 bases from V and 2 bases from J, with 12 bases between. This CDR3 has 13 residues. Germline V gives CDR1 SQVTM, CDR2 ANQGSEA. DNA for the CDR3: TGCAGCGTTGGGGTAGGGTACCCCTACGAGCAGTACTTC. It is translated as CSVGVGYPYEQYF.

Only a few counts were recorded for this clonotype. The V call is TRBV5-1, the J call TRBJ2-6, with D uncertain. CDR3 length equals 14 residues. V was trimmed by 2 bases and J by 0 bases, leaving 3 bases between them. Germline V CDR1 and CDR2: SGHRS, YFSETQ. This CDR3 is CASSFNSGANVLTF. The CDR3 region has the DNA TGCGCCAGCAGCTTCAACTCTGGGGCCAACGTCCTGACTTTC.

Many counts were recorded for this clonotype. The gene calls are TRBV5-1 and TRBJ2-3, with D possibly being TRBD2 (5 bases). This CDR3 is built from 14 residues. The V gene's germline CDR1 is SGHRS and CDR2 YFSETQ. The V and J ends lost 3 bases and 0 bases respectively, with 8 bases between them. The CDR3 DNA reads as TGCGCCAGCAGCTCCAGGACTAGCACAGATACGCAGTATTTT. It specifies CASSSRTSTDTQYF.

Here the CDR3 reads CASTSPGDNQETQYF. In DNA, the CDR3 is TGTGCCAGCACCTCCCCGGGGGACAACCAAGAGACCCAGTACTTC. This rearrangement joins TRBV6-2 or TRBV6-3 to TRBJ2-5, with D perhaps TRBD1 or TRBD2 (6 bases each). V lost 7 bases to trimming and J lost 0 bases, with 15 bases between them. Per the germline V gene, CDR1 is MNHEY and CDR2 is SVGEGT. The CDR3 covers 15 residues.

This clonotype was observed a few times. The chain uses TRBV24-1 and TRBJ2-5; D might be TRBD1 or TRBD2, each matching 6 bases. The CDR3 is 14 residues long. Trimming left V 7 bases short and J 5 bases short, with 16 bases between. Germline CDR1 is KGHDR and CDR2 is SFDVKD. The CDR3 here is CATSEVGGGETQYF. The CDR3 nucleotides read TGTGCCACCAGCGAAGTGGGGGGCGGGGAGACCCAGTACTTC.

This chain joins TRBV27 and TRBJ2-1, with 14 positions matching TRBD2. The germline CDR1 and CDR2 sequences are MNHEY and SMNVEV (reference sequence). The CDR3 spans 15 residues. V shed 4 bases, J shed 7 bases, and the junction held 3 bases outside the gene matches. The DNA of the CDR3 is TGTGCCAGCAGTTGGGGGACTAGCGGGAGTAATGAGCAGTTCTTC. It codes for CASSWGTSGSNEQFF.

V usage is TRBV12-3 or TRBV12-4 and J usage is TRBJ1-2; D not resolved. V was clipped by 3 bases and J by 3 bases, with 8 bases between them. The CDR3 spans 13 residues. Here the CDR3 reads CASSFGRYYGYTF. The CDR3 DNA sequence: TGTGCCAGCAGTTTTGGCAGGTACTATGGCTACACCTTC.

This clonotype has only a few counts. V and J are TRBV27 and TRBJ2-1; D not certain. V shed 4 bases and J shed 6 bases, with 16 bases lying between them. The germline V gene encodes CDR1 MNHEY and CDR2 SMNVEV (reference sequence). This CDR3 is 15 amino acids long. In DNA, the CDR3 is TGTGCCAGCAGTTCGAGACCCGACCATTTCAATGAGCAGTTCTTC. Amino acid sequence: CASSSRPDHFNEQFF.